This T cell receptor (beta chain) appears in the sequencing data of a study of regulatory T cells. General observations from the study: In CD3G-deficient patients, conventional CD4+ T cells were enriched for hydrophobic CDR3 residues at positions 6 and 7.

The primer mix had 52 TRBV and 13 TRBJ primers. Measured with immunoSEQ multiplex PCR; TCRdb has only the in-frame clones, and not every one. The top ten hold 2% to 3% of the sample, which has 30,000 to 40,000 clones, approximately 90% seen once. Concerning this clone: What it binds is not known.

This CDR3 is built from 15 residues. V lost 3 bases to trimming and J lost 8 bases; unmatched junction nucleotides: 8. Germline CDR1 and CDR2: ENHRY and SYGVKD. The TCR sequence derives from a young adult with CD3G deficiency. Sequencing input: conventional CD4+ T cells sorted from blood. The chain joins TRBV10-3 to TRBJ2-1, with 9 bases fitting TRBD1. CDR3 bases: TGTGCCATCAGTGACCCGGGACAGGGCAGGGATGAGCAGTTCTTC. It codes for CAISDPGQGRDEQFF.